This T cell receptor (beta chain) was captured by sequencing in a study of beta chain features in type 1 diabetes. Whole-study findings and limits: The study found moderately but significantly shorter TCRB CDR3s in all four CD4+ subsets of Type 1 diabetes patients.

Every isolated RNA sample was fully reverse transcribed, so sequencing captured expressed TCRB transcripts. Produced via immunoSEQ multiplex PCR; TCRdb's table is partial and in-frame only. The table has over 650,000 clones, about 14% seen once. This clone has more than one count but fewer than ten. Its target is not known. V lost 6 bases and J lost 5, with 9 bases in between. CDR3 length: 12 amino acids. Germline CDR1 reads KGHSH; CDR2 reads LQKENI. On average, the one heparinised blood draw given by each donor was roughly 100 mL. Sequenced material: naive CD4+ T cells from blood. The V and J genes are TRBV18 and TRBJ2-3; D is undetermined. The source is a man younger than 35 with type 1 diabetes. CDR3 in amino acids: CASSAEGDTQYF. The CDR3 DNA is TGTGCCAGCTCCGCCGAAGGAGATACGCAGTATTTT. Filled out from reference TRBV18 and TRBJ2-3, the complete variable domain reads NAGVMQNPRHLVRRRGQEARLRCSPMKGHSHVYWYRQLPEEGLKFMVYLQKENIIDESGMPKERFSAEFPKEGPSILRIQQVVRGDSAAYFCASSAEGDTQYFGPGTRLTVL.